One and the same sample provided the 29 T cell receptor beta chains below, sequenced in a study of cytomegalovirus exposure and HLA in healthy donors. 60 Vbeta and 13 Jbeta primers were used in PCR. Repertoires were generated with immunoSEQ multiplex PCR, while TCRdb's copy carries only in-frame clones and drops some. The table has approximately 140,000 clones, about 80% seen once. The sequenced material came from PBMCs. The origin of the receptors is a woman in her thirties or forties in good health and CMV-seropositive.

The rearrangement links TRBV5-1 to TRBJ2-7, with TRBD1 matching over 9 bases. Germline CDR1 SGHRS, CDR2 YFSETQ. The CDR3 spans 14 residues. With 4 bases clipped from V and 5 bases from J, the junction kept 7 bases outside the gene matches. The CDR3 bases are TGCGCCAGCAGCCCGAGGACAGGGGTCGACGAGCAGTACTTC. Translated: CASSPRTGVDEQYF.

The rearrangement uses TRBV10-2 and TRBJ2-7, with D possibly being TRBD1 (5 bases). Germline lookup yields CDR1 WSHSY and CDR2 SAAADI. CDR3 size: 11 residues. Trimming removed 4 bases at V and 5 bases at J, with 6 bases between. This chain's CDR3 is CASSAGHEQYF. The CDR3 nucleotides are TGCGCCAGCAGTGCAGGGCACGAGCAGTACTTC.

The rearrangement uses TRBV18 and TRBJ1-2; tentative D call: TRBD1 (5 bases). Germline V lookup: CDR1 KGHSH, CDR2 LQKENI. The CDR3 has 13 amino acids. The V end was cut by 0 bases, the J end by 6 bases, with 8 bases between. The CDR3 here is CASSPPAGDGYTF. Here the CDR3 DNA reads TGTGCCAGCTCACCACCGGCGGGGGATGGCTACACCTTC. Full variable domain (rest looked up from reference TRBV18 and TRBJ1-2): NAGVMQNPRHLVRRRGQEARLRCSPMKGHSHVYWYRQLPEEGLKFMVYLQKENIIDESGMPKERFSAEFPKEGPSILRIQQVVRGDSAAYFCASSPPAGDGYTFGSGTRLTVV.

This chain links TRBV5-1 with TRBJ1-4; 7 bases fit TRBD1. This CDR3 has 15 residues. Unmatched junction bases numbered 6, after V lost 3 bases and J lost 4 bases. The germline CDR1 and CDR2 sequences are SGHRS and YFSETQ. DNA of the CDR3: TGCGCCAGCAGCTCCCGACAGGGCGGTAATGAAAAACTGTTTTTT. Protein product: CASSSRQGGNEKLFF.

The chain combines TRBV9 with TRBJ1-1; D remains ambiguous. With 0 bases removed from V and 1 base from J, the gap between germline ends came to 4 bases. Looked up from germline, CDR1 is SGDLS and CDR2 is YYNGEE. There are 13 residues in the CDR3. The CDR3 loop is CASSVGANTEAFF. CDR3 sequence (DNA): TGTGCCAGCAGCGTAGGAGCGAACACTGAAGCTTTCTTT.

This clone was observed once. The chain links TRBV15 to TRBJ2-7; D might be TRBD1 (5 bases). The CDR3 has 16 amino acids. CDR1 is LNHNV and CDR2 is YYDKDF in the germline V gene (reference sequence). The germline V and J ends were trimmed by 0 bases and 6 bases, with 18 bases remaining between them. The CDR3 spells CATSRDKTDLGCEQYF. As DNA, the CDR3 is TGTGCCACCAGCAGAGATAAGACAGACCTGGGTTGCGAGCAGTACTTC.

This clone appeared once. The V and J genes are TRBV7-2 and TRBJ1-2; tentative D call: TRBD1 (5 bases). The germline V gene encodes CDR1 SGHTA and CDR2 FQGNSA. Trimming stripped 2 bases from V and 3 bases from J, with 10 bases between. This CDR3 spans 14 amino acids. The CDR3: CASSLLSGYYGYTF. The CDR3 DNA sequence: TGTGCCAGCAGCTTATTATCAGGGTACTATGGCTACACCTTC.

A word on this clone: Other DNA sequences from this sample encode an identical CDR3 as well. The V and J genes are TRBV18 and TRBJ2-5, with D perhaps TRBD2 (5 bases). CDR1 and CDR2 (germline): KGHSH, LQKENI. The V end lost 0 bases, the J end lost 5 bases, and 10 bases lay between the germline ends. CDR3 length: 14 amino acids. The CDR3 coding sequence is TGTGCCAGCTCACCACCTGGCGGGTTGGAGACCCAGTACTTC. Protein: CASSPPGGLETQYF.

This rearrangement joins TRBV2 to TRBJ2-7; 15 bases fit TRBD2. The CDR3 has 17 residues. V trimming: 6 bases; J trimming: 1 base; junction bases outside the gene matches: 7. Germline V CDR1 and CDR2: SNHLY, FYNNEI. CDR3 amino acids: CASRGMGLAGGSYEQYF. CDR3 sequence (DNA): TGTGCCAGCAGGGGGATGGGACTAGCGGGAGGTTCCTACGAGCAGTACTTC.

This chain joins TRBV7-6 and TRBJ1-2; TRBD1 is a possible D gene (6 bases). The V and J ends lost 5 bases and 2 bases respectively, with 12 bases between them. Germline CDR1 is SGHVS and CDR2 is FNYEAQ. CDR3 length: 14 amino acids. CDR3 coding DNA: TGTGCCAGCAGCCCCCAACAGGGAAACTATGGCTACACCTTC. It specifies CASSPQQGNYGYTF.

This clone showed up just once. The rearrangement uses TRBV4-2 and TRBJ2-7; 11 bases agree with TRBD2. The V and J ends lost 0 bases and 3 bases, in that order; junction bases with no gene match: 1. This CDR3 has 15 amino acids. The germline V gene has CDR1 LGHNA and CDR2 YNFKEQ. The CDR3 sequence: CASSQDLAGGYEQYF. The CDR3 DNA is TGTGCCAGCAGCCAAGATCTAGCGGGAGGCTACGAGCAGTACTTC.

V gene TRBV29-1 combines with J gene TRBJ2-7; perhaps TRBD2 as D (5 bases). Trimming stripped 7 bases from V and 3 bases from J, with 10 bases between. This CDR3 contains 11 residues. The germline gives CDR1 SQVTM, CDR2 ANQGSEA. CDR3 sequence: CSATSLYEQYF. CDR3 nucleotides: TGCAGCGCAACTAGTCTCTACGAGCAGTACTTC.

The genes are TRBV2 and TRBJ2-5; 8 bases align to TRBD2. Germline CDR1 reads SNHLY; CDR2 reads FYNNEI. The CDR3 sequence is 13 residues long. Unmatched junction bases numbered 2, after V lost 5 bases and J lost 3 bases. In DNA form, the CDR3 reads TGTGCCAGCAGTCAACTAGCGGAAGAGACCCAGTACTTC. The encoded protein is CASSQLAEETQYF.

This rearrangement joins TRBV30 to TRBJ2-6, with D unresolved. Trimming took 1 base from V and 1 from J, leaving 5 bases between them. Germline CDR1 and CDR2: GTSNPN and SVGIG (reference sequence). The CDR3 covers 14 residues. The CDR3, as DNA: TGTGCCTGGAGTGGTTATTCTGGGGCCAACGTCCTGACTTTC. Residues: CAWSGYSGANVLTF.

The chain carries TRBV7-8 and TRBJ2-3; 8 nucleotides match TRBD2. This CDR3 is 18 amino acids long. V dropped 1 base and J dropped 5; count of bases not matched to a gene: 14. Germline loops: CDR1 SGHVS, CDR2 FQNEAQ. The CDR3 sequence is CASSLGPLAGPARDTQYF. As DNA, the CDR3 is TGTGCCAGCAGCTTAGGTCCCCTAGCGGGCCCCGCACGAGATACGCAGTATTTT.

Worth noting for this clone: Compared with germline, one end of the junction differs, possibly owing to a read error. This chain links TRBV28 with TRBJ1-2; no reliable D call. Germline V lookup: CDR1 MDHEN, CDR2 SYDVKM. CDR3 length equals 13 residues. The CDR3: CASSIQFNNGYTF. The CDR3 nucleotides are TGTGCCAGCAGCATACAGTTTAACAATGGCTACACCTTC.

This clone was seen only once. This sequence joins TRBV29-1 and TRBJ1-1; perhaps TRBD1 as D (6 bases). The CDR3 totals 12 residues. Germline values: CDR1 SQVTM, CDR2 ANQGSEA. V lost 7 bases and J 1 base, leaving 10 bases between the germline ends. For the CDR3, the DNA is TGCAGCGGGATGACAGGGAACACTGAAGCTTTCTTT. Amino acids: CSGMTGNTEAFF.

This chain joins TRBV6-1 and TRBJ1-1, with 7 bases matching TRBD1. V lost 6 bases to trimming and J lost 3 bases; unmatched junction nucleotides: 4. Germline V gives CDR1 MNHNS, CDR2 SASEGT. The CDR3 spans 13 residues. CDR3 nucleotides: TGTGCCAGCAGGCTCCAGGGGGACACTGAAGCTTTCTTT. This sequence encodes CASRLQGDTEAFF.

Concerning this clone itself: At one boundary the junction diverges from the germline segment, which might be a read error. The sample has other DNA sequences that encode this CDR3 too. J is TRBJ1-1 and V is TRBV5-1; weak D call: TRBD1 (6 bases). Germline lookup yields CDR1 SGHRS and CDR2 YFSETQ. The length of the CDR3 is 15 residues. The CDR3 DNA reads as TGCGCCAGCAGCCCAAGGGAGGGGGGAAACACTGAAGCCTTCTTT. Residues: CASSPREGGNTEAFF.

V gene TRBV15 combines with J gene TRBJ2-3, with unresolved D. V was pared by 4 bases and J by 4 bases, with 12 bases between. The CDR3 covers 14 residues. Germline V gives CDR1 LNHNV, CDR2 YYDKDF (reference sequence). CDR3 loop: CATSTSTVADTQYF. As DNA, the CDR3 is TGTGCCACCAGCACGAGCACAGTGGCAGATACGCAGTATTTT.

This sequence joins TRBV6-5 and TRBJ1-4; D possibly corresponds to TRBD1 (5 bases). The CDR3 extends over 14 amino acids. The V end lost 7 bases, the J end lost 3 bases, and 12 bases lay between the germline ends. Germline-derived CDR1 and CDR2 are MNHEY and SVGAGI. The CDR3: CASKLGEANEKLFF. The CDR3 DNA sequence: TGTGCCAGCAAATTGGGGGAGGCTAATGAAAAACTGTTTTTT.

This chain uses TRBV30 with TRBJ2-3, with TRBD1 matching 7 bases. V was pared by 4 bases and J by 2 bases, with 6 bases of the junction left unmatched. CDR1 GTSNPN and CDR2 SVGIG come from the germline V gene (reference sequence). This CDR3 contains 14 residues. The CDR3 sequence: CAWNTGASTDTQYF. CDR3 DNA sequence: TGTGCCTGGAATACAGGGGCCTCCACAGATACGCAGTATTTT.

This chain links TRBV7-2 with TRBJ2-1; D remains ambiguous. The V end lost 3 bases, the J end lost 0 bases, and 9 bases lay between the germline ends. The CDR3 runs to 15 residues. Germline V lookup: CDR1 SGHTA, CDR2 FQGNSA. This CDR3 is CASSFTRSSYNEQFF. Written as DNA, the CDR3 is TGTGCCAGCAGCTTTACGCGGAGCTCCTACAATGAGCAGTTCTTC. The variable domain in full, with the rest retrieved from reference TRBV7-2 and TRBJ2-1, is GAGVSQSPSNKVTEKGKDVELRCDPISGHTALYWYRQSLGQGLEFLIYFQGNSAPDKSGLPSDRFSAERTGGSVSTLTIQRTQQEDSAVYLCASSFTRSSYNEQFFGPGTRLTVL.

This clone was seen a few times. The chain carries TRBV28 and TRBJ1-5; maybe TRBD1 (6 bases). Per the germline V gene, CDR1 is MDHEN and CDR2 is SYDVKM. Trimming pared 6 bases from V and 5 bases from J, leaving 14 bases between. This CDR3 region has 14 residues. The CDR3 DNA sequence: TGTGCCAGCAGCCCTGTAACAGGGCATCAGCCCCAGCATTTT. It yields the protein CASSPVTGHQPQHF.

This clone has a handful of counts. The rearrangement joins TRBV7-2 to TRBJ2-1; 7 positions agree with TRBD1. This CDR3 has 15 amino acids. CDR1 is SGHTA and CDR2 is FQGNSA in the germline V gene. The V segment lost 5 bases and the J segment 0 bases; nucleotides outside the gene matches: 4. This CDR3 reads CASSLDRDSYNEQFF. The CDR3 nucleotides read TGTGCCAGCAGCCTCGACAGGGACTCCTACAATGAGCAGTTCTTC.

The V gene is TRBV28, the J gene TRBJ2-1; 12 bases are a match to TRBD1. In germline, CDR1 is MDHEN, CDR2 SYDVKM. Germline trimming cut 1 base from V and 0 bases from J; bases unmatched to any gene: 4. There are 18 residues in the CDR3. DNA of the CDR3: TGTGCCAGCAGTTTATCGGGACAGGGGGCGCGCTCCTACAATGAGCAGTTCTTC. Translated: CASSLSGQGARSYNEQFF.

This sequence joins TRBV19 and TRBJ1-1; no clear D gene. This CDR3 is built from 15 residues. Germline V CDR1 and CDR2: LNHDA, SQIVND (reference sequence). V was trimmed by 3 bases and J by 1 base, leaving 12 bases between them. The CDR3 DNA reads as TGTGCCAGTAGTATTGGTCACACCGAGAACACTGAAGCTTTCTTT. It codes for CASSIGHTENTEAFF.

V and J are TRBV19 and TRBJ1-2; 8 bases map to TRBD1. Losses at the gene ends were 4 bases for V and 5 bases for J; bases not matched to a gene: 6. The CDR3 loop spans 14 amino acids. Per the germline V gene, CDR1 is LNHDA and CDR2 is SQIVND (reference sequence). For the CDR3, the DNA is TGTGCCAGTAGTACGGACAGGGCAGGGTATGGCTACACCTTC. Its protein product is CASSTDRAGYGYTF.

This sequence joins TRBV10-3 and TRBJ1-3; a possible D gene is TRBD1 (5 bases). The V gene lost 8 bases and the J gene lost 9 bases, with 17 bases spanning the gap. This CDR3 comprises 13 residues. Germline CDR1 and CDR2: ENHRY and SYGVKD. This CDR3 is CAIGAAIPATIYF. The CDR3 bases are TGTGCCATCGGGGCAGCCATCCCGGCCACCATATATTTT.